This T cell receptor beta chain comes out of a study of T cells in Graves' hyperthyroidism and ophthalmopathy. Regarding the study as a whole: Ophthalmopathy was identified by the model a median around 6.9 months ahead of onset. A model built on 13 V-J features separated ophthalmopathy from stable hyperthyroidism. Blood samples included most of the expanded thyroid clonotypes exceeding 0.001.

Germline CDR1 is SGHNT and CDR2 is YYREEE (reference sequence). With 5 bases removed from V and 4 bases from J, the gap between germline ends came to 9 bases. The CDR3 totals 13 residues. Researchers amplified the TCR beta CDR3 regions from RNA transcripts. First-round RT-PCR targeting the TCR CDR3 was performed with the HTBI primer set. MiXCR was run by TCRdb on the multiplex PCR reads, yielding one entry per CDR3 protein. The sample contains over 500,000 distinct CDR3 sequences, 46% of which appear only once. This clonotype was counted at least ten times. Its antigen is undetermined. The chain recombines TRBV5-4 with TRBJ2-2; no reliable D call. Sequencing was done on a sample of peripheral blood or thyroid tissue (not recorded which). This clonotype was sampled from an adult woman with Graves' disease, either hyperthyroidism or ophthalmopathy (not recorded which). The CDR3 region has the DNA TGTGCCAGCAGACCTGACCCCACCGGGGAGCTGTTTTTT. Translating it yields CASRPDPTGELFF.